This T cell receptor beta chain comes out of a study of CD8 T cells in Susac syndrome. RNA in amounts of about 0.45 to 1 ug was reverse transcribed with random hexamers. With immunoSEQ multiplex PCR, TCR beta CDR3 was amplified across 54 Vbeta and 13 Jbeta. TCRdb analysed the immunoSEQ multiplex PCR reads with MiXCR anew, one entry per CDR3 protein. Of over 350,000 distinct CDR3 sequences in the sample, more than 70% were seen once. V lost 0 bases, J lost 7 bases, and 19 bases lay in between. This CDR3 contains 16 residues. CDR1 is DFQATT, CDR2 SNEGSKA, per germline (reference sequence). In blood CD8+ and CD4+ T cells, TCR beta underwent sequencing. Whole-study results and caveats: The study admitted that it had a relatively small number of individuals in its TCR sequencing and HLA analysis.

This clonotype was recorded only once. Its specificity is not known. The receptor was isolated from a human donor with multiple sclerosis. V and J are TRBV20-1 and TRBJ2-1; possible D gene TRBD2, 7 bases. What was sequenced was CD8+ T cells from PBMCs. The CDR3 protein is CSARDWRGPERNEQFF. The DNA for the CDR3 is TGCAGTGCTAGAGATTGGCGGGGGCCCGAAAGGAATGAGCAGTTCTTC.